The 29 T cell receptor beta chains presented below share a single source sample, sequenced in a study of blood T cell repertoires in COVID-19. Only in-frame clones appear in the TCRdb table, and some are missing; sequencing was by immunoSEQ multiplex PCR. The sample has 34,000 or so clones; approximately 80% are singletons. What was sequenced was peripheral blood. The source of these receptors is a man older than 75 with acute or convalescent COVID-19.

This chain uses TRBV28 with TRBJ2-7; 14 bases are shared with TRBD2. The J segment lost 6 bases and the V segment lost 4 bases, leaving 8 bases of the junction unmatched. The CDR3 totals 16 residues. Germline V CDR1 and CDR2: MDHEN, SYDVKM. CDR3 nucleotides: TGTGCCAGCAGTTCGCTCGGACTAGCGGGGGGTAGCGAGCAGTACTTC. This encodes CASSSLGLAGGSEQYF.

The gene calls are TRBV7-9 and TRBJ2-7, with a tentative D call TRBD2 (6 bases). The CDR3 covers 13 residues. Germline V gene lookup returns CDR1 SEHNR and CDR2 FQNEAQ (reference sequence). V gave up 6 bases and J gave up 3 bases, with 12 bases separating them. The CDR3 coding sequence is TGTGCCAGCAGGGGGGGACTTCACTACGAGCAGTACTTC. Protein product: CASRGGLHYEQYF.

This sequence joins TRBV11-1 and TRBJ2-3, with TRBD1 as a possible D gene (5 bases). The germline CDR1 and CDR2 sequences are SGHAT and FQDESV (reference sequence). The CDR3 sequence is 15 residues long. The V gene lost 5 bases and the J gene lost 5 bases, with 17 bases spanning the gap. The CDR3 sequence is CASSPDRGSRDTQYF. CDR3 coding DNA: TGTGCCAGCAGCCCAGACAGAGGCTCGAGAGATACGCAGTATTTT.

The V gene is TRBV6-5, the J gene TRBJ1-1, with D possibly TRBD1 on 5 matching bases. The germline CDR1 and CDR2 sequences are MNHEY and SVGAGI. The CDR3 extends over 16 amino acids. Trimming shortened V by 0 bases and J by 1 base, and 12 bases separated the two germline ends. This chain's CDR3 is CASSYSMGGGNTEAFF. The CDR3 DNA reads TGTGCCAGCAGTTACTCGATGGGGGGTGGGAACACTGAAGCTTTCTTT.

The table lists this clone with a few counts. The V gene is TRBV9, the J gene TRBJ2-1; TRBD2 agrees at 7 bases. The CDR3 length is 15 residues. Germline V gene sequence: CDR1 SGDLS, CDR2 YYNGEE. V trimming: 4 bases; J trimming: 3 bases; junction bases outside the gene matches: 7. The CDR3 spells CASSSRDYRYNEQFF. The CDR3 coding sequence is TGTGCCAGCAGCAGCCGGGACTACCGCTACAATGAGCAGTTCTTC.

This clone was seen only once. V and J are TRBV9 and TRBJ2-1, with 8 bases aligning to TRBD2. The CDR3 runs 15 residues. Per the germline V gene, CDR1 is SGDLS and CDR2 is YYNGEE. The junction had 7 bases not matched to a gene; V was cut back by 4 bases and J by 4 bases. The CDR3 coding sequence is TGTGCCAGCAGCCTCGACAGCGGGGGATACAATGAGCAGTTCTTC. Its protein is CASSLDSGGYNEQFF.

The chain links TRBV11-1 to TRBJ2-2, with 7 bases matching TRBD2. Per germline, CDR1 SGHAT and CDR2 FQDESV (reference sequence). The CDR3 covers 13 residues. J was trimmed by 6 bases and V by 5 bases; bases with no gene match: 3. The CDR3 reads CASSPREAGELFF. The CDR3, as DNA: TGTGCCAGCAGCCCCCGGGAGGCCGGGGAGCTGTTTTTT.

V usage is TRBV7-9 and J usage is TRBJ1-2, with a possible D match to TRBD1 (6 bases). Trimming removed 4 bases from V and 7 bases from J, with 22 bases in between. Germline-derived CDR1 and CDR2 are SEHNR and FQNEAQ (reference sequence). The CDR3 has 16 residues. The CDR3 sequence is CASSSSSLLQGSGYTF. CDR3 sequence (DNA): TGTGCCAGCAGCTCCTCGTCCCTCCTTCAGGGGAGTGGCTACACCTTC.

The CDR3 protein is CASSLQGGSTGELFF. The CDR3 nucleotides read TGTGCCAGCAGCTTACAGGGTGGGAGCACCGGGGAGCTGTTTTTT. This chain uses TRBV6-4 with TRBJ2-2; the D gene is possibly TRBD1 (6 bases). Germline loops: CDR1 MRHNA, CDR2 SNTAGT. Trimming cost V 6 bases and J 4 bases, with 15 bases left between them. This CDR3 is built from 15 residues.

The CDR3 nucleotides read TGCGCCAGCAGTGAAGACAGCAAAGGACTAGCGGGGGCGACCACCGGGGAGCTGTTTTTT. Translation: CASSEDSKGLAGATTGELFF. The J gene is TRBJ2-2, the V gene TRBV10-1; 13 nucleotides align to TRBD2. The germline V gene has CDR1 WNHNN and CDR2 SYGVQD (reference sequence). V trimming: 3 bases; J trimming: 4 bases; junction bases outside the gene matches: 14. This CDR3 comprises 20 residues.

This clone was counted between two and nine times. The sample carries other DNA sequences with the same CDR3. CDR3: CASSLGGNEQFF. The CDR3 DNA reads TGTGCCAGCAGTTTAGGCGGGAATGAGCAGTTCTTC. J is TRBJ2-1 and V is TRBV12-3 or TRBV12-4, with TRBD2 as a possible D gene (5 bases). The CDR3 is made up of 12 amino acids. The V end lost 1 base, the J end lost 7 bases, and 5 bases lay between the germline ends.

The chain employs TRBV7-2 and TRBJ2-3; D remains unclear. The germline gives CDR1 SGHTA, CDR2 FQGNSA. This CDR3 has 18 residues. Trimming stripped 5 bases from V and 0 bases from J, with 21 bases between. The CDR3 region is CASSRRFKSAASTDTQYF. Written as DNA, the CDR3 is TGTGCCAGCAGCCGCCGCTTTAAGAGCGCAGCGAGCACAGATACGCAGTATTTT.

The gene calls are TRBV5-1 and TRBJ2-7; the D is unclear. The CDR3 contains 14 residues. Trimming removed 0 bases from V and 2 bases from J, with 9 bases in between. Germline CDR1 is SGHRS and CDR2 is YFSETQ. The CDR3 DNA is TGCGCCAGCAGCTTGGAGGCGGTTGCCTACGAGCAGTACTTC. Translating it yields CASSLEAVAYEQYF. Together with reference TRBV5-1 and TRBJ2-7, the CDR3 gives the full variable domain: KAGVTQTPRYLIKTRGQQVTLSCSPISGHRSVSWYQQTPGQGLQFLFEYFSETQRNKGNFPGRFSGRQFSNSRSEMNVSTLELGDSALYLCASSLEAVAYEQYFGPGTRLTVT.

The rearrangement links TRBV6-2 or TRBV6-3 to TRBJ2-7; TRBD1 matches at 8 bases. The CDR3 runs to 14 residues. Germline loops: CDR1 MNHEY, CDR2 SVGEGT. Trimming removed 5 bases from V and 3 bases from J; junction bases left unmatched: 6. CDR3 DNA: TGTGCCAGCAGTGGTCGCAGGGGGCTCTACGAGCAGTACTTC. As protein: CASSGRRGLYEQYF.

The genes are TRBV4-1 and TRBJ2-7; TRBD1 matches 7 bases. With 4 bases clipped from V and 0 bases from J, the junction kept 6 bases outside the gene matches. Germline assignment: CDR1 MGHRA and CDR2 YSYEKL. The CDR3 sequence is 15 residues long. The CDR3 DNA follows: TGCGCCAGCAGCCGAGGGACAGTTAGCTCCTACGAGCAGTACTTC. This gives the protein CASSRGTVSSYEQYF.

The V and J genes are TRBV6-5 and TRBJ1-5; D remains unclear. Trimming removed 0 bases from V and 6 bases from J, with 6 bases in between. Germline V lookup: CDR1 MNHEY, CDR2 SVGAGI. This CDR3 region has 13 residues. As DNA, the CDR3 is TGTGCCAGCAGTTACTCGTCATTTCAGCCCCAGCATTTT. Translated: CASSYSSFQPQHF.

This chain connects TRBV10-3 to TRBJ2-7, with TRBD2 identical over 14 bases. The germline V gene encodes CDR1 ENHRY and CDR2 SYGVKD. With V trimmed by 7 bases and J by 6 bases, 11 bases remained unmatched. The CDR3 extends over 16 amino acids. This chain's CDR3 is CAITRLAGGPFFEQYF. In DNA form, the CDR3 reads TGTGCCATCACTCGACTAGCGGGAGGGCCCTTCTTCGAGCAGTACTTC.

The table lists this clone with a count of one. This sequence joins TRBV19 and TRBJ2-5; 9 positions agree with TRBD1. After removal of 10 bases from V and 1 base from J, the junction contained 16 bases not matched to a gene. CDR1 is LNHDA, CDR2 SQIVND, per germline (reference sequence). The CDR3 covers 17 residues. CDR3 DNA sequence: TGTGCCACCGGCCCCACAGGGGGCGACGGGTCCCAAGAGACCCAGTACTTC. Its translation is CATGPTGGDGSQETQYF.

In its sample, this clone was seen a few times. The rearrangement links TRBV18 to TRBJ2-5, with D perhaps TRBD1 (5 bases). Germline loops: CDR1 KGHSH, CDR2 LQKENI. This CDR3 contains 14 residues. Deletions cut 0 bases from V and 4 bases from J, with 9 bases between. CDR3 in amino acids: CASSPPAGSETQYF. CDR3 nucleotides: TGTGCCAGCTCACCACCGGCAGGGTCAGAGACCCAGTACTTC.

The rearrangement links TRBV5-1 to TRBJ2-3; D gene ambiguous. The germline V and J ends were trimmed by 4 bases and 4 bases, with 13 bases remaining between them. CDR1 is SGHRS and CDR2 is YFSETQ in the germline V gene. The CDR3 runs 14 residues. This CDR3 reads CASSPSWAPDTQYF. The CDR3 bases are TGCGCCAGCAGCCCGAGTTGGGCCCCAGATACGCAGTATTTT.

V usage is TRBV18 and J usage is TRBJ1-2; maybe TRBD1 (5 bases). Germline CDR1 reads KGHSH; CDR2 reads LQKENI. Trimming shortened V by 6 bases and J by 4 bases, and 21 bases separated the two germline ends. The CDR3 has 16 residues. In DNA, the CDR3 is TGTGCCAGCTCTCGCACCGCTGACAGCAAGATCTATGGCTACACCTTC. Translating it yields CASSRTADSKIYGYTF.

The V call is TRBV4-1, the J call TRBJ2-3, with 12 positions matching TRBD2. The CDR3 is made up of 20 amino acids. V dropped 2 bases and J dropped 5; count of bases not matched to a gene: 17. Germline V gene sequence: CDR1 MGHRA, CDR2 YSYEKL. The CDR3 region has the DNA TGCGCCAGCAGCCAACGCGAGGAGACAAGGGCTAGCGGGAGGGTAGATACGCAGTATTTT. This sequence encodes CASSQREETRASGRVDTQYF.

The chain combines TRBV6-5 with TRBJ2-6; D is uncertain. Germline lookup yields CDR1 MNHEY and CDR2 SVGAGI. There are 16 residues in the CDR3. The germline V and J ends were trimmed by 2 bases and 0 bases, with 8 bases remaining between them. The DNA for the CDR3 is TGTGCCAGCAGTTACCTCAGACACTCTGGGGCCAACGTCCTGACTTTC. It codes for CASSYLRHSGANVLTF.

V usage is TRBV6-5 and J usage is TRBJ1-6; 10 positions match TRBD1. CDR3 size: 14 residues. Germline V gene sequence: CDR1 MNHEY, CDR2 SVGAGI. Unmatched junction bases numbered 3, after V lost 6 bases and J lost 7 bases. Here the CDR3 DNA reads TGTGCCAGCAGAGACAGGGGGCTCAATTCACCCCTCCACTTT. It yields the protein CASRDRGLNSPLHF.

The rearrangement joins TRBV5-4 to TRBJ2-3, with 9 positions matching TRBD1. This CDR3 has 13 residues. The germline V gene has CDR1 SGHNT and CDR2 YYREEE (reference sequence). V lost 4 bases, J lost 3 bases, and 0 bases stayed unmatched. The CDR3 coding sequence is TGTGCCAGCAGCGGGACAGGGACAGATACGCAGTATTTT. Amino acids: CASSGTGTDTQYF.

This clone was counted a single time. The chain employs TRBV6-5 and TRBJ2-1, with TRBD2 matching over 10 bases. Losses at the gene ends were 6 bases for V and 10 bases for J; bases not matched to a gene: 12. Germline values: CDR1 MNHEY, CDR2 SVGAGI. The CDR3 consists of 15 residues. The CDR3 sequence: CASSLKRGGQGEQFF. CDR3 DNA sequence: TGTGCCAGCAGCCTCAAGCGGGGGGGCCAGGGGGAGCAGTTCTTC.

The CDR3 loop reads CASSLIALGLAGGGELFF. The CDR3 nucleotides read TGTGCCAGCAGCTTAATTGCGTTAGGACTAGCGGGAGGCGGGGAGCTGTTTTTT. The J gene is TRBJ2-2, the V gene TRBV7-3; 14 bases map to TRBD2. The junction had 8 bases not matched to a gene; V was cut back by 1 base and J by 7 bases. Looked up from germline, CDR1 is SGHTA and CDR2 is FQGTGA. The CDR3 has 18 residues. The whole variable domain, filled in from reference TRBV7-3 and TRBJ2-2, reads GAGVSQTPSNKVTEKGKYVELRCDPISGHTALYWYRQSLGQGPEFLIYFQGTGAADDSGLPNDRFFAVRPEGSVSTLKIQRTERGDSAVYLCASSLIALGLAGGGELFFGEGSRLTVL.

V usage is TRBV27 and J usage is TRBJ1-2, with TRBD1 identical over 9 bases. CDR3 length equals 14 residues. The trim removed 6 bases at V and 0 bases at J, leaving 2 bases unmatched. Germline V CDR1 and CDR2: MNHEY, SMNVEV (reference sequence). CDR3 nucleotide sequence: TGTGCCAGCAGGGGGACAGGGACTAACTATGGCTACACCTTC. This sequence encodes CASRGTGTNYGYTF.

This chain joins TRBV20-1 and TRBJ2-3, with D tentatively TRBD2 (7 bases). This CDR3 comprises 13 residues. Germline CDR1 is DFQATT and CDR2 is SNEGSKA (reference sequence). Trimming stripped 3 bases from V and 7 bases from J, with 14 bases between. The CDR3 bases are TGCAGTGCTAGTTGGGAGGGGACAAATACGCAGTATTTT. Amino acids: CSASWEGTNTQYF.